Described below is a single TCR beta chain sequence and its context. The record originates from a study of shared T cell receptors in the human thymus. Measured with immunoSEQ multiplex PCR; TCRdb has only the in-frame clones, and not every one. The sample has hundreds of thousands of clones; 70% to 80% are singletons. This CDR3 is 20 amino acids long. The V segment lost 0 bases and the J segment 7 bases; nucleotides outside the gene matches: 17. CDR1 SGHRS and CDR2 YFSETQ come from the germline V gene. The sample was also reused in another study, on human thymus T cells.

The specimen was thymocytes. The J gene is TRBJ2-2, the V gene TRBV5-1; TRBD2 matches at 11 bases. This clonotype was sampled from a boy younger than two with a congenital heart defect. Written as DNA, the CDR3 is TGCGCCAGCAGCTTGGGGGTACTAGCGGGAGCGAATATCGTAGGCGGGGAGCTGTTTTTT. It codes for CASSLGVLAGANIVGGELFF.